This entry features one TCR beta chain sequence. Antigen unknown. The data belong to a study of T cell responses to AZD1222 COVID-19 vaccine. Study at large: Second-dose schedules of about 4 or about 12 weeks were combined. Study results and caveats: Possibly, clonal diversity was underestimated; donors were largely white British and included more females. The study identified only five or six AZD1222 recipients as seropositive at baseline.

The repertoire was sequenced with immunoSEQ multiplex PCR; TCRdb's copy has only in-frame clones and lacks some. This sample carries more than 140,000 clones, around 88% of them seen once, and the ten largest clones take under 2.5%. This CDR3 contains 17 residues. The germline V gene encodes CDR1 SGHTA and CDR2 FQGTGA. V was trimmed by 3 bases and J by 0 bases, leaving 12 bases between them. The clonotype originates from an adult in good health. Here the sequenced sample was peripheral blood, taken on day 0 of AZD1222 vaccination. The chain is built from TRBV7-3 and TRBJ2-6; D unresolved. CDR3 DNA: TGTGCCAGCAGCTTGGGCCACGGTCTCTCTGGGGCCAACGTCCTGACTTTC. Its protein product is CASSLGHGLSGANVLTF.